The 19 T cell receptor beta chains given below trace back to one sample, sequenced in a study of blood T cell repertoires in COVID-19. Here immunoSEQ multiplex PCR was the method, and the copy in TCRdb shows in-frame clones only, minus some. This repertoire shows fewer than 85,000 clones, roughly 80% found once; its top ten account for about 20%. The sequencing input was peripheral blood. These receptors all come from a woman in her sixties or seventies with acute or convalescent COVID-19.

V gene TRBV2 combines with J gene TRBJ1-1; TRBD1 agrees at 10 bases. J lost 5 bases, V lost 3 bases, and 3 bases had no gene match. The CDR3 runs 14 residues. Germline-derived CDR1 and CDR2 are SNHLY and FYNNEI. The chain's CDR3 is CASSEDRGFTEAFF. The CDR3 region has the DNA TGTGCCAGCAGTGAGGACAGGGGGTTTACTGAAGCTTTCTTT.

The V and J genes are TRBV5-1 and TRBJ1-1; unclear D gene. Germline V CDR1 and CDR2: SGHRS, YFSETQ. V lost 5 bases and J 4 bases, leaving 18 bases between the germline ends. This CDR3 is built from 15 residues. CDR3 in amino acids: CASSQSWGEVTEAFF. In DNA form, the CDR3 reads TGCGCCAGCAGTCAAAGCTGGGGAGAGGTCACTGAAGCTTTCTTT.

This chain joins TRBV6-5 and TRBJ2-5, with D hard to call. The ends were cut back, 0 bases at V and 0 bases at J, with 5 bases in the middle. CDR3 length equals 14 residues. The V gene's germline CDR1 is MNHEY and CDR2 SVGAGI. The chain's CDR3 is CASSYSTYQETQYF. DNA for the CDR3: TGTGCCAGCAGTTACTCTACATACCAAGAGACCCAGTACTTC.

The rearrangement uses TRBV30 and TRBJ1-1; a possible D gene is TRBD1 (5 bases). From germline, CDR1 is GTSNPN and CDR2 SVGIG (reference sequence). V dropped 5 bases and J dropped 7 bases, with 20 bases sitting between them. The CDR3 is 14 residues long. CDR3 DNA sequence: TGTGCCTGGGCCCATCTTTCAGGGAATAGTGAAGCTTTCTTT. Translating gives CAWAHLSGNSEAFF.

This clone was seen more than once but under ten times. This chain uses TRBV18 with TRBJ2-3; 10 bases fit TRBD1. The CDR3 loop spans 15 amino acids. Looked up from germline, CDR1 is KGHSH and CDR2 is LQKENI. J gave up 5 bases and V 10 bases, and 12 bases lay outside the gene matches. CDR3 residues: CATSNGQGVIDTQYF. DNA for the CDR3: TGTGCCACCTCTAACGGACAGGGGGTTATAGATACGCAGTATTTT.

This clone was observed a handful of times. This chain uses TRBV7-8 with TRBJ1-6; 7 nucleotides line up with TRBD1. In germline, CDR1 is SGHVS, CDR2 FQNEAQ. The V gene end was trimmed by 7 bases and the J gene end by 6 bases; junction bases not matched to a gene: 9. The CDR3 runs 15 residues. The CDR3: CASTTTGESNSPLHF. The DNA for the CDR3 is TGTGCCAGCACCACCACAGGGGAGAGTAATTCACCCCTCCACTTT. Based on the CDR3 plus reference TRBV7-8 and TRBJ1-6, the full variable domain is GAGVSQSPRYKVAKRGQDVALRCDPISGHVSLFWYQQALGQGPEFLTYFQNEAQLDKSGLPSDRFFAERPEGSVSTLKIQRTQQEDSAVYLCASTTTGESNSPLHFGNGTRLTVT.

This chain links TRBV7-9 with TRBJ2-1, with a tentative D call TRBD1 (6 bases). Germline CDR1 SEHNR, CDR2 FQNEAQ (reference sequence). This CDR3 is 15 amino acids long. V was trimmed by 6 bases and J by 6 bases, leaving 18 bases between them. The CDR3 reads CASSSDRSIGNEQFF. CDR3 in DNA: TGTGCCAGCAGTTCCGACAGGAGTATCGGCAATGAGCAGTTCTTC. Supplemented by reference TRBV7-9 and TRBJ2-1, the full variable domain reads DTGVSQNPRHKITKRGQNVTFRCDPISEHNRLYWYRQTLGQGPEFLTYFQNEAQLEKSRLLSDRFSAERPKGSFSTLEIQRTEQGDSAMYLCASSSDRSIGNEQFFGPGTRLTVL.

The chain is built from TRBV19 and TRBJ2-7; TRBD1 matches 10 bases. After removal of 4 bases from V and 4 bases from J, the junction contained 7 bases not matched to a gene. Germline CDR1 and CDR2: LNHDA and SQIVND (reference sequence). CDR3 size: 15 residues. CDR3 nucleotide sequence: TGTGCCAGTAGTACCCGGGACAGGGGTGGGTACGAGCAGTACTTC. Its translation is CASSTRDRGGYEQYF.

This clone was recorded many times. This rearrangement joins TRBV5-8 to TRBJ1-3, with D maybe TRBD1 (5 bases). This CDR3 region has 17 residues. Germline lookup yields CDR1 SGHTS and CDR2 YDEGEE. Trimming removed 1 base from V and 0 bases from J, with 14 bases in between. The CDR3 loop reads CASSLYGGLSSGNTIYF. In nucleotides, the CDR3 is TGTGCCAGCAGCTTGTACGGGGGACTATCCTCTGGAAACACCATATATTTT. The full variable domain, in which reference TRBV5-8 and TRBJ1-3 provide the parts outside the CDR3, is EAGVTQSPTHLIKTRGQQATLRCSPISGHTSVYWYQQALGLGLQFLLWYDEGEERNRGNFPPRFSGRQFPNYSSELNVNALELEDSALYLCASSLYGGLSSGNTIYFGEGSWLTVV.

CDR3 DNA sequence: TGCGCCAGCAGCCAAGAACGTACTTACACCGGGGAGCTGTTTTTT. The encoded protein is CASSQERTYTGELFF. The rearrangement uses TRBV4-1 and TRBJ2-2; D is uncertain. Germline V CDR1 and CDR2: MGHRA, YSYEKL. V gave up 0 bases and J gave up 3 bases, with 8 bases separating them. The CDR3 is 15 amino acids.

V and J are TRBV10-1 and TRBJ2-3; the match to TRBD2 covers 8 bases. Germline assignment: CDR1 WNHNN and CDR2 SYGVQD (reference sequence). J was trimmed by 3 bases and V by 3 bases; bases with no gene match: 5. The CDR3 loop spans 15 amino acids. CDR3 sequence: CASSDRGGQTDTQYF. The CDR3 DNA follows: TGCGCCAGCAGTGACCGCGGGGGGCAAACAGATACGCAGTATTTT.

This chain joins TRBV6-2 or TRBV6-3 and TRBJ2-7, with D unresolved. CDR3 length: 11 amino acids. The germline V gene has CDR1 MNHEY and CDR2 SVGEGT. Trimming left V 2 bases short and J 3 bases short, with 2 bases between. CDR3 DNA: TGTGCCAGCAGTTACCTCTACGAGCAGTACTTC. Amino acids: CASSYLYEQYF.

The J gene is TRBJ2-2, the V gene TRBV30, with D perhaps matching TRBD1 (6 bases). Trimming took off 5 bases at V and 0 bases at J, with 7 bases between the two ends. The CDR3 covers 13 residues. CDR1 GTSNPN and CDR2 SVGIG come from the germline V gene (reference sequence). CDR3 sequence (DNA): TGTGCCTGGGGACAGTCGAACACCGGGGAGCTGTTTTTT. Its protein is CAWGQSNTGELFF.

The chain combines TRBV5-1 with TRBJ2-5, with 14 nucleotides matching TRBD2. V lost 0 bases to trimming and J lost 2 bases; unmatched junction nucleotides: 6. The CDR3 extends over 18 amino acids. Per the germline V gene, CDR1 is SGHRS and CDR2 is YFSETQ. The CDR3 DNA is TGCGCCAGCAGCTTGGGAGCGGGACTAGCGGGGGTGCAAGAGACCCAGTACTTC. It is translated as CASSLGAGLAGVQETQYF.

V usage is TRBV10-3 and J usage is TRBJ1-4, with 8 bases fitting TRBD1. The CDR3 sequence is 14 residues long. CDR1 is ENHRY and CDR2 is SYGVKD in the germline V gene. V trimming: 8 bases; J trimming: 8 bases; junction bases outside the gene matches: 10. As DNA, the CDR3 is TGTGCCATCCGTTCTGACAGGGGTGGCGAAAAACTGTTTTTT. Translated, it gives CAIRSDRGGEKLFF.

This clone appeared once. The rearrangement joins TRBV7-9 to TRBJ2-5; 7 nucleotides match TRBD1. This CDR3 spans 15 amino acids. Germline V gene data show CDR1 as SEHNR and CDR2 as FQNEAQ (reference sequence). Trimming removed 3 bases from V and 1 base from J; junction bases left unmatched: 5. CDR3: CASSLPQGRQETQYF. The CDR3 bases are TGTGCCAGCAGCTTGCCACAGGGGCGCCAAGAGACCCAGTACTTC.

The chain recombines TRBV28 with TRBJ2-1; TRBD1 is a possible D gene (6 bases). Trimming took 6 bases from V and 6 from J, leaving 9 bases between them. CDR1 is MDHEN, CDR2 SYDVKM, per germline. The CDR3 is made up of 12 amino acids. CDR3 loop: CASRQGGNEQFF. Here the CDR3 DNA reads TGTGCCAGCAGACAGGGTGGCAATGAGCAGTTCTTC.

V gene TRBV11-3 combines with J gene TRBJ1-3, with a tentative D call TRBD1 (6 bases). CDR1 SGHNT and CDR2 YENEEA come from the germline V gene. Trimming removed 2 bases from V and 0 bases from J, with 11 bases in between. The length of the CDR3 is 16 residues. The CDR3 sequence is CASSLRGATSGNTIYF. The DNA for the CDR3 is TGTGCCAGCAGCTTACGGGGGGCGACCTCTGGAAACACCATATATTTT.

This clone was observed once. CDR3 protein: CASSSTGVNSPLHF. The CDR3 DNA follows: TGTGCCAGCAGCTCCACAGGAGTTAATTCACCCCTCCACTTT. The chain joins TRBV7-3 to TRBJ1-6; possible D gene TRBD1, 5 bases. The germline CDR1 and CDR2 sequences are SGHTA and FQGTGA. The CDR3 runs to 14 residues. Trimming took 4 bases from V and 6 from J, leaving 10 bases between them.